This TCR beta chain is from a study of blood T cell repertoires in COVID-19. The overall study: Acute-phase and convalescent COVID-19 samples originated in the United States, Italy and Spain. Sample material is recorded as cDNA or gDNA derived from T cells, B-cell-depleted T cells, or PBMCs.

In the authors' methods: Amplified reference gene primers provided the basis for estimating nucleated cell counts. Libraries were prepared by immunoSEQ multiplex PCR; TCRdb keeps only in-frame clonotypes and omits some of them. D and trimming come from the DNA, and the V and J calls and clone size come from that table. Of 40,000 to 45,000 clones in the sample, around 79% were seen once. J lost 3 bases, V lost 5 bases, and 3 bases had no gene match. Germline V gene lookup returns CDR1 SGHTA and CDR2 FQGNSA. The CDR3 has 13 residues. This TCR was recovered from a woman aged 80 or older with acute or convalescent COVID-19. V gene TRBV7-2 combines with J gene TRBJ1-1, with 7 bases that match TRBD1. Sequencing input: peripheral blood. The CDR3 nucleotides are TGTGCCAGCAGCAGACAGGGCGACACTGAAGCTTTCTTT. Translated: CASSRQGDTEAFF.